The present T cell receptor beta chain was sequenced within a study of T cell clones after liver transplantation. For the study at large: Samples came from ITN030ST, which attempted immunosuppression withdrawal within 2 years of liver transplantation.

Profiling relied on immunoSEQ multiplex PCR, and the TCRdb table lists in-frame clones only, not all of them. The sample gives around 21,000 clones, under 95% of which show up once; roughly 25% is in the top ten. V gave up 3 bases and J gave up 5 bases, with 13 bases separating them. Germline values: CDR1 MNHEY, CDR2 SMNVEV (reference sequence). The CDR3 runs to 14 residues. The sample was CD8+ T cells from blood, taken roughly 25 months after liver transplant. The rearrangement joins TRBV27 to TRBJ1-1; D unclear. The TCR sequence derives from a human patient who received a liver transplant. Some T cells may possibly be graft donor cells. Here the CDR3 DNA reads TGTGCCAGCAGTTTCCGTAAGGGTGGGACTGAAGCTTTCTTT. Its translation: CASSFRKGGTEAFF.